The 7 T cell receptor beta chains given below trace back to one sample, sequenced in a study of control samples from healthy donors and cancer patients. Sequenced by immunoSEQ multiplex PCR; TCRdb stores in-frame clones only, minus some. Found here are roughly 120,000 clones, roughly 92% of them singletons; the top ten hold 2.6%. The sequenced sample consisted of blood. The receptors here all came from a man aged 25-40 years in good health.

The chain couples TRBV13 to TRBJ1-1; 8 bases align to TRBD1. Germline loops: CDR1 PRHDT, CDR2 FYEKMQ (reference sequence). The CDR3 is made up of 14 amino acids. Trimming took 5 bases from V and 4 from J; bases not matched to a gene: 6. The DNA of the CDR3 is TGTGCCAGCAGCCCCCAGGGGGCGCGCACTGAAGCTTTCTTT. Its translation: CASSPQGARTEAFF.

On this clone itself: At one boundary the junction diverges from the germline segment, which might be a read error. The rearrangement links TRBV11-2 to TRBJ2-1, with unresolved D. The CDR3 totals 11 residues. The germline V gene encodes CDR1 SGHAT and CDR2 FQNNGV. CDR3: CASSARNERFF. The CDR3 DNA follows: TGTGCCAGCAGCGCCCGCAATGAGCGGTTCTTC.

CDR3 bases: TGTGCCAGCAGCTTCGGGGGATCCACAGATACGCAGTATTTT. Its protein is CASSFGGSTDTQYF. The V and J genes are TRBV11-3 and TRBJ2-3; TRBD2 might be the D (6 bases). This CDR3 spans 14 amino acids. Germline V lookup: CDR1 SGHNT, CDR2 YENEEA. V was clipped by 3 bases and J by 2 bases, with 9 bases between them.

The chain couples TRBV7-6 to TRBJ1-2; 9 bases fit TRBD1. Trimming cost V 2 bases and J 8 bases; bases outside gene matches: 9. CDR1 is SGHVS and CDR2 is FNYEAQ in the germline V gene. This CDR3 is 15 amino acids long. The CDR3: CASSLSGQGIKGYTF. CDR3 nucleotides: TGTGCCAGCAGCTTAAGCGGACAGGGGATTAAGGGCTACACCTTC. Looking up the rest from reference TRBV7-6 and TRBJ1-2 gives the full variable domain: GAGVSQSPRYKVTKRGQDVALRCDPISGHVSLYWYRQALGQGPEFLTYFNYEAQQDKSGLPNDRFSAERPEGSISTLTIQRTEQRDSAMYRCASSLSGQGIKGYTFGSGTRLTVV.

The V gene is TRBV10-3, the J gene TRBJ1-2, with unresolved D. CDR3 length: 10 amino acids. Trimming cost V 3 bases and J 7 bases, with 3 bases left between them. Germline values: CDR1 ENHRY, CDR2 SYGVKD. The CDR3 loop reads CAISDGGYTF. As DNA, the CDR3 is TGTGCCATCAGTGACGGTGGCTACACCTTC.

This clone occurred once. The rearrangement links TRBV9 to TRBJ1-1; D uncertain. V lost 3 bases and J lost 4, with 13 bases in between. Germline V lookup: CDR1 SGDLS, CDR2 YYNGEE. There are 14 residues in the CDR3. As DNA, the CDR3 is TGTGCCAGCAGCGCCCACGTGGGTGTCACTGAAGCTTTCTTT. Its translation: CASSAHVGVTEAFF.

The chain employs TRBV7-9 and TRBJ1-1; TRBD1 matches at 7 bases. The CDR3 totals 14 residues. Germline CDR1 SEHNR, CDR2 FQNEAQ (reference sequence). Trimming at V came to 4 bases and at J to 4 bases, leaving 6 bases not matched to a gene. The CDR3 here is CASSWTQGGTEAFF. For the CDR3, the DNA is TGTGCCAGCAGCTGGACGCAGGGGGGCACTGAAGCTTTCTTT.